Shown below are 21 T cell receptor beta chains from a single sample sequenced in a study of Graves' ophthalmopathy and Graves' hyperthyroidism. The authors amplified TCR beta CDR3 regions, and they did so from RNA transcripts for repertoire sequencing. HTBI-primed first-round RT-PCR preceded second-round multiplex PCR. TCRdb recomputed calls from the multiplex PCR reads with MiXCR, one row per CDR3 protein. This table holds under 200,000 distinct CDR3 sequences, under 40% found once. The sequenced material came from peripheral blood. These receptors came from a woman between 35 and 50 years old with Graves' ophthalmopathy.

The rearrangement joins TRBV7-2 to TRBJ2-7; TRBD2 matches 7 bases. CDR1 is SGHTA, CDR2 FQGNSA, per germline. CDR3 length: 13 residues. V was clipped by 7 bases and J by 3 bases; unmatched bases: 6. The CDR3 protein is CASNVAGIYEQYF. CDR3 DNA sequence: TGTGCCAGCAACGTAGCGGGTATCTACGAGCAGTACTTC.

V is TRBV20-1 and J is TRBJ1-1, with a possible D match to TRBD1 (6 bases). V lost 6 bases and J 4 bases, leaving 15 bases between the germline ends. This CDR3 region has 13 residues. Germline-derived CDR1 and CDR2 are DFQATT and SNEGSKA (reference sequence). The CDR3 loop is CSAVQGLVTEAFF. CDR3 bases: TGCAGTGCGGTACAGGGTTTGGTCACTGAAGCTTTCTTT.

V gene TRBV7-2 combines with J gene TRBJ2-7; 14 bases fit TRBD2. The CDR3 is made up of 15 amino acids. CDR1 is SGHTA and CDR2 is FQGNSA in the germline V gene. V was clipped by 5 bases and J by 3 bases; unmatched bases: 3. The CDR3 is CASSTGLAGVYEQYF. The CDR3 nucleotides are TGTGCCAGCAGCACGGGACTAGCGGGGGTCTACGAGCAGTACTTC.

This clonotype has ten or more counts. The chain employs TRBV11-2 and TRBJ1-1; 8 nucleotides line up with TRBD1. Germline assignment: CDR1 SGHAT and CDR2 FQNNGV. This CDR3 spans 13 amino acids. J was trimmed by 7 bases and V by 5 bases; bases with no gene match: 6. The CDR3 sequence: CASSVGTGFEAFF. The CDR3 DNA follows: TGTGCCAGCAGCGTCGGGACAGGCTTTGAAGCTTTCTTT.

This clonotype was counted at least ten times. CDR3 DNA sequence: TGTGCCAACCCCAACGGGGCAGGGGGTTCCCCTGGAAACACCATATATTTT. This gives the protein CANPNGAGGSPGNTIYF. The chain recombines TRBV28 with TRBJ1-3; 7 bases line up with TRBD1. Germline CDR1 and CDR2: MDHEN and SYDVKM. The CDR3 sequence is 17 residues long. Trimming removed 10 bases from V and 2 bases from J; junction bases left unmatched: 17.

This chain connects TRBV6-1 to TRBJ2-7, with 12 bases lining up with TRBD2. The CDR3 loop spans 16 amino acids. Trimming cost V 7 bases and J 6 bases; bases outside gene matches: 13. Germline CDR1 is MNHNS and CDR2 is SASEGT. The DNA of the CDR3 is TGTGCCAGCACGGGGGCCCACGGACTAGCGGGATCCGAGCAGTACTTC. The encoded protein is CASTGAHGLAGSEQYF.

The CDR3 nucleotides are TGTGCCAGCTTAGAGGGGGTGAACACTGAAGCTTTCTTT. It translates to CASLEGVNTEAFF. The chain carries TRBV6-1 and TRBJ1-1, with D tentatively TRBD1 (6 bases). Germline CDR1 MNHNS, CDR2 SASEGT. CDR3 length: 13 amino acids. Trimming removed 8 bases from V and 0 bases from J, with 10 bases in between.

The chain recombines TRBV3-1 with TRBJ1-5, with D perhaps TRBD1 (5 bases). Per the germline V gene, CDR1 is LGHDT and CDR2 is YNNKEL (reference sequence). V dropped 2 bases and J dropped 3 bases, with 8 bases sitting between them. CDR3 length equals 14 residues. The CDR3 loop is CASSQPGHNQPQHF. CDR3 sequence (DNA): TGTGCCAGCAGCCAACCCGGACACAATCAGCCCCAGCATTTT.

This clonotype was seen at least ten times. The chain recombines TRBV7-2 with TRBJ2-7; D is unclear. The V end lost 5 bases, the J end lost 5 bases, and 19 bases lay between the germline ends. The CDR3 sequence is 15 residues long. CDR1 is SGHTA, CDR2 FQGNSA, per germline. The CDR3 loop is CASSPERVPGDEQYF. For the CDR3, the DNA is TGTGCCAGCAGCCCGGAACGGGTCCCTGGGGACGAGCAGTACTTC.

The rearrangement links TRBV6-2 or TRBV6-3 to TRBJ2-5; D remains ambiguous. Germline V lookup: CDR1 MNHEY, CDR2 SVGEGT. The CDR3 consists of 13 residues. V lost 4 bases to trimming and J lost 1 base, with 7 bases between them. The CDR3 nucleotides are TGTGCCAGCAGTTCTCGGACCCAAGAGACCCAGTACTTC. It is translated as CASSSRTQETQYF.

The chain combines TRBV6-5 with TRBJ1-5; 8 positions match TRBD1. The V gene's germline CDR1 is MNHEY and CDR2 SVGAGI. CDR3 length equals 15 residues. Trimming removed 0 bases from V and 9 bases from J; junction bases left unmatched: 7. The CDR3 sequence is CASSYSFQGAAPQHF. In DNA, the CDR3 is TGTGCCAGCAGTTACTCGTTCCAGGGGGCTGCGCCCCAGCATTTT.

This clonotype came up many times. The rearrangement links TRBV12-3 or TRBV12-4 to TRBJ2-5; tentative D call: TRBD2 (5 bases). Trimming took 4 bases from V and 4 from J, leaving 16 bases between them. The CDR3 consists of 15 residues. The CDR3 DNA sequence: TGTGCCAGCAGTTCTAGCAGGCAAAGTGCAGAGACCCAGTACTTC. Translation: CASSSSRQSAETQYF.

The table lists this clonotype with a few counts. The V call is TRBV11-2, the J call TRBJ2-7, with 11 bases fitting TRBD2. V gave up 4 bases and J gave up 3 bases; unmatched junction bases: 8. This CDR3 has 16 residues. Germline values: CDR1 SGHAT, CDR2 FQNNGV. The CDR3: CASSSGLAGFGYEQYF. The CDR3 bases are TGTGCCAGCAGCTCAGGACTAGCGGGTTTCGGCTACGAGCAGTACTTC.

This clonotype has at least ten counts. The chain joins TRBV6-1 to TRBJ2-6; D ambiguous. The CDR3 runs 13 residues. V lost 1 base, J lost 3 bases, and 1 base lay in between. CDR1 is MNHNS, CDR2 SASEGT, per germline. CDR3 residues: CASSEVGANVLTF. In nucleotides, the CDR3 is TGTGCCAGCAGTGAAGTTGGGGCCAACGTCCTGACTTTC.

The V gene is TRBV6-1, the J gene TRBJ2-7, with 12 positions matching TRBD2. Germline V CDR1 and CDR2: MNHNS, SASEGT. This CDR3 is 15 amino acids long. The V gene end was trimmed by 8 bases and the J gene end by 7 bases; junction bases not matched to a gene: 12. CDR3 sequence reads: CASARLAGGPGEQYF. CDR3 coding DNA: TGTGCCAGCGCTCGTCTAGCGGGAGGGCCTGGAGAGCAGTACTTC.

At least ten counts were recorded for this clonotype. The CDR3 region has the DNA TGCAGCGCTCGACTAGCGGGAACCAACAATGAGCAGTTCTTC. Protein product: CSARLAGTNNEQFF. The gene calls are TRBV29-1 and TRBJ2-1, with TRBD2 matching 11 bases. The CDR3 consists of 14 residues. The V segment lost 7 bases and the J segment 5 bases; nucleotides outside the gene matches: 7. CDR1 SQVTM and CDR2 ANQGSEA come from the germline V gene.

This clonotype has a count of ten or more. In nucleotides, the CDR3 is TGTGCCAGCAGCCACGACAGGGACGGGTATGGCTACACCTTC. It yields the protein CASSHDRDGYGYTF. This rearrangement joins TRBV7-8 to TRBJ1-2; 7 bases fit TRBD1. V trimming: 5 bases; J trimming: 5 bases; junction bases outside the gene matches: 8. Per germline, CDR1 SGHVS and CDR2 FQNEAQ. This CDR3 is built from 14 residues.

The chain carries TRBV29-1 and TRBJ1-2, with D possibly TRBD1 on 6 matching bases. V lost 3 bases, J lost 5 bases, and 13 bases lay in between. This CDR3 contains 13 residues. Germline V gene data show CDR1 as SQVTM and CDR2 as ANQGSEA. The CDR3 DNA reads TGCAGCGTTGAGCGGACAGTACAATATGGCTACACCTTC. Protein product: CSVERTVQYGYTF.

The genes are TRBV12-3 or TRBV12-4 and TRBJ1-6; D ambiguous. With 2 bases removed from V and 12 bases from J, the gap between germline ends came to 11 bases. The CDR3 has 13 residues. The CDR3 reads CASSLWMVGPLHF. CDR3 nucleotide sequence: TGTGCCAGCAGTTTATGGATGGTCGGACCCCTCCACTTT.

The chain links TRBV15 to TRBJ2-5; 8 positions agree with TRBD2. After removal of 3 bases from V and 4 bases from J, the junction contained 7 bases not matched to a gene. The CDR3 is 15 amino acids. The germline CDR1 and CDR2 sequences are LNHNV and YYDKDF (reference sequence). This CDR3 reads CATSSWPGGGETQYF. DNA for the CDR3: TGTGCCACCAGCAGCTGGCCGGGGGGGGGAGAGACCCAGTACTTC. Drawing the rest from reference TRBV15 and TRBJ2-5, the complete variable domain is DAMVIQNPRYQVTQFGKPVTLSCSQTLNHNVMYWYQQKSSQAPKLLFHYYDKDFNNEADTPDNFQSRRPNTSFCFLDIRSPGLGDTAMYLCATSSWPGGGETQYFGPGTRLLVL.

The J gene is TRBJ1-1, the V gene TRBV29-1, with D uncertain. Germline lookup yields CDR1 SQVTM and CDR2 ANQGSEA. Trimming cost V 7 bases and J 3 bases, with 6 bases left between them. The CDR3 is made up of 10 amino acids. In nucleotides, the CDR3 is TGCAGCGCCCGGGACACTGAAGCTTTCTTT. It yields the protein CSARDTEAFF.